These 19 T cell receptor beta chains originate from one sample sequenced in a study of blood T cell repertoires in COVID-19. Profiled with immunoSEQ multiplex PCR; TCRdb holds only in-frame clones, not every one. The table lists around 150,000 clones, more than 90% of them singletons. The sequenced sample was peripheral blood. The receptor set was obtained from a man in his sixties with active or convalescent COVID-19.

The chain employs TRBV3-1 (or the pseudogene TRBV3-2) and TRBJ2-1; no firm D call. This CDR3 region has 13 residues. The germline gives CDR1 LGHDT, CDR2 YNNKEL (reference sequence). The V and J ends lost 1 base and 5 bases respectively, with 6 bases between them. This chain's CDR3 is CASSQGADNEQFF. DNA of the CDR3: TGTGCCAGCAGCCAAGGGGCAGACAATGAGCAGTTCTTC.

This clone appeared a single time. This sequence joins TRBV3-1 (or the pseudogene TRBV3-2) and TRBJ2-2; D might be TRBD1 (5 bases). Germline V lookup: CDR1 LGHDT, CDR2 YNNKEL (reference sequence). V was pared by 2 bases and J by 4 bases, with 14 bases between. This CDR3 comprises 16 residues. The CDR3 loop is CASSQPTGHSTGELFF. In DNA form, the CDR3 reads TGTGCCAGCAGCCAACCTACCGGACACAGCACCGGGGAGCTGTTTTTT.

The CDR3 DNA sequence: TGTGCCAGCAGCGGGACAGGGGTTGAAAAACTGTTTTTT. As protein: CASSGTGVEKLFF. The chain employs TRBV12-3 or TRBV12-4 and TRBJ1-4, with 10 bases aligning to TRBD1. The length of the CDR3 is 13 residues. Trimming took 6 bases from V and 7 from J; bases not matched to a gene: 2.

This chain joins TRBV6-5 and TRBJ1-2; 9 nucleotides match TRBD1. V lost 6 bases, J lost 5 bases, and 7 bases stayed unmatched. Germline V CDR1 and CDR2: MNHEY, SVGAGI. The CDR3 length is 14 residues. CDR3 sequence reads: CASSLDRGGYGYTF. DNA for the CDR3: TGTGCCAGCAGCCTGGACAGGGGCGGGTATGGCTACACCTTC.

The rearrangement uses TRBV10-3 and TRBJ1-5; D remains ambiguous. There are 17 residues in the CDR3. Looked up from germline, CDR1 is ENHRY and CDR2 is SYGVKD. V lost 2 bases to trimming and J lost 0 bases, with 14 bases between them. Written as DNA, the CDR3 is TGTGCCATCAGTGAGAGAGAACAGTTTTATAGCAATCAGCCCCAGCATTTT. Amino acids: CAISEREQFYSNQPQHF.

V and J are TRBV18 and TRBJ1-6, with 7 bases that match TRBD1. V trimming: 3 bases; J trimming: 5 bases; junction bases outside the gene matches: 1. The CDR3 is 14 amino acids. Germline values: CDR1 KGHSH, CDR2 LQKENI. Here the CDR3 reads CASSPQGDNSPLHF. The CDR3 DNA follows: TGTGCCAGCTCACCCCAGGGGGATAATTCACCCCTCCACTTT. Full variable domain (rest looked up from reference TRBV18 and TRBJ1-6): NAGVMQNPRHLVRRRGQEARLRCSPMKGHSHVYWYRQLPEEGLKFMVYLQKENIIDESGMPKERFSAEFPKEGPSILRIQQVVRGDSAAYFCASSPQGDNSPLHFGNGTRLTVT.

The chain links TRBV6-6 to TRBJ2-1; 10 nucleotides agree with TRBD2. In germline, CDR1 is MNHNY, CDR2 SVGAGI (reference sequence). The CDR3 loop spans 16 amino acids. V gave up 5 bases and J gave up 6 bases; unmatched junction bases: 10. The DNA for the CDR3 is TGTGCCAGCAGTCCGCGAGCGGGAGGGTCCCCCAATGAGCAGTTCTTC. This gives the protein CASSPRAGGSPNEQFF.

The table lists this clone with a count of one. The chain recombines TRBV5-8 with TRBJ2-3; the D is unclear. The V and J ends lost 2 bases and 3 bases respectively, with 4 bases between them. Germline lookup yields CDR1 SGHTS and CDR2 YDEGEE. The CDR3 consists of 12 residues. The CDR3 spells CASSFRTDTQYF. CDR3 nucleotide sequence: TGTGCCAGCAGCTTTCGTACAGATACGCAGTATTTT.

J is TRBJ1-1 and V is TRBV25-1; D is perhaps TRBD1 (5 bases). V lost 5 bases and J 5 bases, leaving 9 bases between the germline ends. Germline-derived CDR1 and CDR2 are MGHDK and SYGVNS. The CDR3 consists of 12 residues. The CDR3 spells CASSPQGTEAFF. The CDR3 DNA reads TGTGCCAGCAGTCCGCAGGGAACTGAAGCTTTCTTT.

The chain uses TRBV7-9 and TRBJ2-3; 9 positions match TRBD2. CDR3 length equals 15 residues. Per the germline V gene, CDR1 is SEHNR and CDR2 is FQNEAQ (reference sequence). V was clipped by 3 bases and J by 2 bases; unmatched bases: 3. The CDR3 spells CASSFASGNTDTQYF. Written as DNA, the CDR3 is TGTGCCAGCAGCTTCGCTAGCGGGAACACAGATACGCAGTATTTT.

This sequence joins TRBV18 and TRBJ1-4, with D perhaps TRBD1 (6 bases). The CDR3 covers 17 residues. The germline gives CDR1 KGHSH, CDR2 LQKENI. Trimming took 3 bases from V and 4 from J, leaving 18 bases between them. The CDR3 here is CASSPGPPGGVNEKLFF. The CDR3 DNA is TGTGCCAGCTCACCGGGGCCCCCGGGGGGCGTTAATGAAAAACTGTTTTTT.

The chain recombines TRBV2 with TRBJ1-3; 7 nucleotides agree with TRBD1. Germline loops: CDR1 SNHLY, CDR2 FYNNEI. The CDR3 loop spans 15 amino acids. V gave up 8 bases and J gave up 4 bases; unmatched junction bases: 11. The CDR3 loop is CASRPTGLFGNTIYF. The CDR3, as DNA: TGTGCCAGCCGACCGACAGGGTTGTTCGGAAACACCATATATTTT.

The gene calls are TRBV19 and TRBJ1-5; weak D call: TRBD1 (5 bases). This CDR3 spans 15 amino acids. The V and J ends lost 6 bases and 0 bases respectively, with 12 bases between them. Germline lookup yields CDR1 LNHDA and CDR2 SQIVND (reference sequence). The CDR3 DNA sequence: TGTGCCAGTAGGACAACAGGCGTTAGCAATCAGCCCCAGCATTTT. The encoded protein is CASRTTGVSNQPQHF.

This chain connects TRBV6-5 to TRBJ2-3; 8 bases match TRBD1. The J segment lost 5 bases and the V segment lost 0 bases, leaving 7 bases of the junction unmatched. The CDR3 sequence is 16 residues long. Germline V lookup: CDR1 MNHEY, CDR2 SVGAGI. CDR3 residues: CASSYSGARGQDTQYF. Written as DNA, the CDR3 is TGTGCCAGCAGTTACTCGGGGGCCAGGGGGCAAGATACGCAGTATTTT.

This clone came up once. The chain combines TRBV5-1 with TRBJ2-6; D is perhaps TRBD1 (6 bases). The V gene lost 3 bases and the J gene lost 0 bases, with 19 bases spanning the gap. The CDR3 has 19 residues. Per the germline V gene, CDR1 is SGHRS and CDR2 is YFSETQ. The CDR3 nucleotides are TGCGCCAGCAGCTCTGCGCTTGGTAAACAGGGCTCTGGGGCCAACGTCCTGACTTTC. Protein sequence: CASSSALGKQGSGANVLTF.

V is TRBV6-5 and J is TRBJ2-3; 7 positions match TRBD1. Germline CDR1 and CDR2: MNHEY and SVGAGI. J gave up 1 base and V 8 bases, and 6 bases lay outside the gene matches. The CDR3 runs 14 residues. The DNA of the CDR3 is TGTGCCAGCTTTCCGGGACAGCGCACAGATACGCAGTATTTT. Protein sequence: CASFPGQRTDTQYF.

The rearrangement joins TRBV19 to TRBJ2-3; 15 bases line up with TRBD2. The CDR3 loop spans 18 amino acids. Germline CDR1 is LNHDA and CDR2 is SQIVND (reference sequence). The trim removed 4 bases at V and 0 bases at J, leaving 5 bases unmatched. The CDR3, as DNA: TGTGCCAGTAGTAAGGGACTAGCGGGGGGCGCTAGCACAGATACGCAGTATTTT. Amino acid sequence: CASSKGLAGGASTDTQYF.

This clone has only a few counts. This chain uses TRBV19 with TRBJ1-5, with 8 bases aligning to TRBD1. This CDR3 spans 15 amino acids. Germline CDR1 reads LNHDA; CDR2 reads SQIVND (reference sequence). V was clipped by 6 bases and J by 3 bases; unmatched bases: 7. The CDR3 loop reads CASSTDRALNQPQHF. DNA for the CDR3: TGTGCCAGTAGCACGGACAGGGCCCTCAATCAGCCCCAGCATTTT.

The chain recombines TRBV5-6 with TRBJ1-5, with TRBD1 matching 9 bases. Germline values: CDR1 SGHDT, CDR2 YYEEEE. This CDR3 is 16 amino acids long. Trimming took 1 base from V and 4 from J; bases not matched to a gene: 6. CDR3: CASSLTTGTGNQPQHF. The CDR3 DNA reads TGTGCCAGCAGCTTGACCACCGGGACAGGGAATCAGCCCCAGCATTTT.